Listed below are T cell receptor beta chains from one sample, sequenced in a study of CD8 T cells in Susac syndrome. TCRdb redid the calling of the immunoSEQ multiplex PCR reads with MiXCR, one entry per CDR3 protein. The data hold about 53,000 distinct CDR3 sequences, with around 95% observed a single time. What was sequenced was CD8+ T cells from PBMCs. Receptors originate from a human donor with Susac syndrome. Both conserved end residues are part of each CDR3. The order of the fields is V gene, J gene, clone size, D gene, CDR3 DNA, CDR3 protein. The D gene is left open where the match is weak. Not every row has a clone size; where given, it reads once, few, many or a size class.

>TRBV2|TRBJ2-7|-|TRBD1
TGTGCCAGCTTGGCCAGGGGGCGTCGATACGAGCAGTACTTC
CASLARGRRYEQYF
>TRBV4-2|TRBJ2-1|-|TRBD1
TGTGCCAGCAGCCAAGAGGCAAAACCGATGGGACAGGGAGGTGAGCAGTTCTTC
CASSQEAKPMGQGGEQFF
>TRBV15|TRBJ2-5|-|-
TGTGCCACCAGCCGGCCCCAAGAGACCCAGTACTTC
CATSRPQETQYF
>TRBV19|TRBJ2-3|-|TRBD2
TGTGCCAGTAGTTGGACTAGCGGGGGGTTTGTGGATACGCAGTATTTT
CASSWTSGGFVDTQYF
>TRBV12-5|TRBJ2-3|-|-
TGTGCTAGTGGCCTGATTAGAAGCACAGATACGCAGTATTTT
CASGLIRSTDTQYF
>TRBV7-9|TRBJ2-7|-|-
TGTGCCAGCAGGTCCCCTTTAGGGGACGAGCAGTACTTC
CASRSPLGDEQYF
>TRBV23-1|TRBJ1-2|-|-
TGCGCCAGCAGGGAAGAACCATGGAAAATCTATGGCTACACCTTC
CASREEPWKIYGYTF
>TRBV5-1|TRBJ1-1|-|-
TGCGCCAGCAGCTTGGCTGGGACACCAAACACTGAAGCTTTCTTT
CASSLAGTPNTEAFF
>TRBV7-9|TRBJ2-3|-|-
TGTGCCAGCACCATGACCGAGGGGATGGATACGCAGTATTTT
CASTMTEGMDTQYF
>TRBV19|TRBJ2-1|-|-
TGTGCCAGTAGTATGTCTCTGGCCGCTAACTACAATGAGCAGTTCTTC
CASSMSLAANYNEQFF
>TRBV4-1|TRBJ2-1|-|TRBD1
TGCGCCAGCAGCCAAGAGGGGGACAGCTTCCATGAGCAGTTCTTC
CASSQEGDSFHEQFF
>TRBV7-2|TRBJ2-3|-|TRBD1
TGTGCCAGCAGCGCTAGGAGGGACAGGGTTGTGTATTTT
CASSARRDRVVYF
>TRBV5-1|TRBJ2-7|-|TRBD1
TGCGCCAGCCGAGACAGGGGGTACGAGCAGTACTTC
CASRDRGYEQYF
>TRBV6-2/TRBV6-3|TRBJ1-2|few|TRBD1
TGTGCCAGTGACAGGGAGGATGGTTATGGCTACACCTTC
CASDREDGYGYTF
>TRBV29-1|TRBJ1-2|-|-
TGCAGCGTTGACTCTGGGGCTAACTATGGCTACACCTTC
CSVDSGANYGYTF
>TRBV4-3|TRBJ2-2|-|TRBD1
TGCGCCAGCGAGGGGGCAAACACCGGGGAGCTGTTTTTT
CASEGANTGELFF
>TRBV4-1|TRBJ2-7|-|-
TGCGCCAGCAGCCCTATTCCAGGGGGGTCCTACGAGCAGTACTTC
CASSPIPGGSYEQYF
>TRBV3-1|TRBJ2-1|-|-
TGTGCCGTCAGCGGCCAAAGCTCCTACAATGAGCAGTTCTTC
CAVSGQSSYNEQFF
>TRBV19|TRBJ2-5|-|TRBD2
TGTGCCAGTAGTTGGACTAGCGGGGGGGAAGAGACCCAGTACTTC
CASSWTSGGEETQYF
>TRBV7-9|TRBJ2-3|once|TRBD2
TGTGCCAGCGGAGAAACTAGCGCTGCGAGAGATACGCAGTATTTT
CASGETSAARDTQYF
>TRBV7-9|TRBJ2-5|-|-
TGTGCCAGCAGCTTAGTGGGCCGGGGGACGAAAGAGACCCAGTACTTC
CASSLVGRGTKETQYF
>TRBV7-9|TRBJ2-1|-|-
TGTGCCAGCAGCTTAAGGACGGAATCCTACAATGAGCAGTTCTTC
CASSLRTESYNEQFF
>TRBV5-1|TRBJ2-7|-|TRBD1
TGCGCCAGCAGCTTGCCGCCGACAGGGTCTTACGAGCAGTACTTC
CASSLPPTGSYEQYF
>TRBV12-3/TRBV12-4|TRBJ2-3|-|-
TGTGCCAGCAGTTTCCGGGGAGGAACAGATACGCAGTATTTT
CASSFRGGTDTQYF
>TRBV27|TRBJ1-1|-|-
TGTGCCAGCAGTATCCAGAAGAACACTGAAGCTTTCTTT
CASSIQKNTEAFF
>TRBV12-3/TRBV12-4|TRBJ1-6|-|-
TGTGCCAGCAGTTCGAACCAGCTCCCTGGGAATTCACCCCTCCACTTT
CASSSNQLPGNSPLHF
>TRBV27|TRBJ2-1|-|-
TGTGCCAGCAGGGAGGGGGACAGAGTAAGGAATGAGCAGTTCTTC
CASREGDRVRNEQFF
>TRBV29-1|TRBJ1-2|-|-
TGCAGCGTTCGGGGGGGAGGATATGGCTACACCTTC
CSVRGGGYGYTF
>TRBV12-3/TRBV12-4|TRBJ2-5|-|TRBD2
TGTGCCAGCAGTCCGGGGGGGCCGTGGGAGACCCAGTACTTC
CASSPGGPWETQYF
>TRBV7-9|TRBJ2-3|-|TRBD1
TGTGCCAGCAGATTTCTCCGGGACAGGGGCACAGATACGCAGTATTTT
CASRFLRDRGTDTQYF
>TRBV2|TRBJ1-2|once|-
TGTGCCAGCAGTGAAGATGATTATGGCTACACCTTC
CASSEDDYGYTF
>TRBV12-3/TRBV12-4|TRBJ2-3|once|-
TGTGCCAGCAGCTGGAGACTTAGCACAGATACGCAGTATTTT
CASSWRLSTDTQYF
>TRBV6-5|TRBJ2-2|-|-
TGTGCCAGCAGTTACCCGAGTGGTGTGGAGCTGTTTTTT
CASSYPSGVELFF
>TRBV20-1|TRBJ1-4|-|-
TGCAGTGCTAGAGCTTGGCAGGTCAAGGAAAAACTGTTTTTT
CSARAWQVKEKLFF
>TRBV5-6|TRBJ1-3|-|-
TGTGCCAGCAGCTTGACGTCCATCTCTGGAAACACCATATATTTT
CASSLTSISGNTIYF
>TRBV12-3/TRBV12-4|TRBJ1-5|-|TRBD1
TGTGCCAGCAGCCCCCCAGGACAGGGAGGGCATCAGCCCCAGCATTTT
CASSPPGQGGHQPQHF